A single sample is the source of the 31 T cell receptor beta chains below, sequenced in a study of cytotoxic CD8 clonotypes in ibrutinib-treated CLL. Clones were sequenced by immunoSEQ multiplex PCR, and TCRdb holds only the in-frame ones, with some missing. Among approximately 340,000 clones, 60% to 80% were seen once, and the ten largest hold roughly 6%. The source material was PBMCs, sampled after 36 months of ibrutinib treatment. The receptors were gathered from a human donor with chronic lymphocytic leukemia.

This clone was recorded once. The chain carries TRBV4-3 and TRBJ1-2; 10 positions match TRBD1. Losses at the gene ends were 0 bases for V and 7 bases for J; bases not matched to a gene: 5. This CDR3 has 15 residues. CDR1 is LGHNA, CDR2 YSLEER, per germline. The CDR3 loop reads CASSQDLGTGVGYTF. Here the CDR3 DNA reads TGCGCCAGCAGCCAAGATCTCGGGACAGGGGTTGGCTACACCTTC.

CDR3 sequence reads: CASSLYSGSSYEQYF. The CDR3 DNA sequence: TGCGCCAGCAGCTTGTATAGCGGGAGCTCCTACGAGCAGTACTTC. The genes are TRBV5-1 and TRBJ2-7; 9 nucleotides align to TRBD2. The V segment lost 1 base and the J segment 0 bases; nucleotides outside the gene matches: 2. This CDR3 is built from 15 residues. Germline V gene data show CDR1 as SGHRS and CDR2 as YFSETQ.

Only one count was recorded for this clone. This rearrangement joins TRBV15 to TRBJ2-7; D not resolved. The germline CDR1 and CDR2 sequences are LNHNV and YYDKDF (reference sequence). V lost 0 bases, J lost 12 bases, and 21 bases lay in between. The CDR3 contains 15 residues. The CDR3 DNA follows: TGTGCCACCAGCAGAGACAAGGCCAGCTACCCGTTCCCGTACTTC. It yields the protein CATSRDKASYPFPYF. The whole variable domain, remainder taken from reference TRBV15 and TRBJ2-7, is DAMVIQNPRYQVTQFGKPVTLSCSQTLNHNVMYWYQQKSSQAPKLLFHYYDKDFNNEADTPDNFQSRRPNTSFCFLDIRSPGLGDTAMYLCATSRDKASYPFPYFGPGTRLTVT.

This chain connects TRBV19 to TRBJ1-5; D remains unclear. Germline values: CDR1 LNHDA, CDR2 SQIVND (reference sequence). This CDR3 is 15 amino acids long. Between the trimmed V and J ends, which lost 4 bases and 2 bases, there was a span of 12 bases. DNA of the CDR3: TGTGCCAGTAGTAGAAACTCGGACGGCAATCAGCCCCAGCATTTT. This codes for CASSRNSDGNQPQHF. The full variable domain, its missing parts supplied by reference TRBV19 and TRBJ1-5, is DGGITQSPKYLFRKEGQNVTLSCEQNLNHDAMYWYRQDPGQGLRLIYYSQIVNDFQKGDIAEGYSVSREKKESFPLTVTSAQKNPTAFYLCASSRNSDGNQPQHFGDGTRLSIL.

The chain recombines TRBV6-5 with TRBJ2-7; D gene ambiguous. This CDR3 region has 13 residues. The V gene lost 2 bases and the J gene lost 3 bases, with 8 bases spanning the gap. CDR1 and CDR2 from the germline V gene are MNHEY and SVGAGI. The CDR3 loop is CASSYRKFYEQYF. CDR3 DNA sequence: TGTGCCAGCAGTTACCGCAAGTTCTACGAGCAGTACTTC.

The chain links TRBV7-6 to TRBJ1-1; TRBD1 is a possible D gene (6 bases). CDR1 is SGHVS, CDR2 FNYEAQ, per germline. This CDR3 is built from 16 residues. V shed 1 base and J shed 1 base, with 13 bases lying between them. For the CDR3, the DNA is TGTGCCAGCAGCTTAGGGACACGGGGGGCGAACACTGAAGCTTTCTTT. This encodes CASSLGTRGANTEAFF. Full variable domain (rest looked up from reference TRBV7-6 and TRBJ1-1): GAGVSQSPRYKVTKRGQDVALRCDPISGHVSLYWYRQALGQGPEFLTYFNYEAQQDKSGLPNDRFSAERPEGSISTLTIQRTEQRDSAMYRCASSLGTRGANTEAFFGQGTRLTVV.

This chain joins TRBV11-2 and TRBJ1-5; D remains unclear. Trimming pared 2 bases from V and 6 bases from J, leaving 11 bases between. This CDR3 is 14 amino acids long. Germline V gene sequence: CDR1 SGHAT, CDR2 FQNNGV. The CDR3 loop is CASSLSTGGQPQHF. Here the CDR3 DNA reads TGTGCCAGCAGCTTAAGTACGGGAGGTCAGCCCCAGCATTTT.

CDR3 coding DNA: TGTGCCACCCGATCACTAGCCAAAAACATTCAGTACTTC. It specifies CATRSLAKNIQYF. The chain employs TRBV7-2 and TRBJ2-4; D remains ambiguous. Trimming left V 10 bases short and J 0 bases short, with 10 bases between. The V gene's germline CDR1 is SGHTA and CDR2 FQGNSA. The CDR3 length is 13 residues.

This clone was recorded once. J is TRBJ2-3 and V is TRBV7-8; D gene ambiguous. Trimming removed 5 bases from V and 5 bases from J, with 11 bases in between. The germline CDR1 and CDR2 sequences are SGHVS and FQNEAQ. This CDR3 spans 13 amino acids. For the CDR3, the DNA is TGTGCCAGCAGCCCCAAGGCGCAAGATACGCAGTATTTT. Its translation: CASSPKAQDTQYF.

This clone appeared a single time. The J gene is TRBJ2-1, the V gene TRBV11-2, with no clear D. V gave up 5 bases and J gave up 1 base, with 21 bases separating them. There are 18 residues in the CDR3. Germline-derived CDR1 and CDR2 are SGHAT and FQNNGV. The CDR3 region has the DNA TGTGCCAGCAGCGTGCGGAACGAGTTTTGGAGATCCTACAATGAGCAGTTCTTC. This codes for CASSVRNEFWRSYNEQFF.

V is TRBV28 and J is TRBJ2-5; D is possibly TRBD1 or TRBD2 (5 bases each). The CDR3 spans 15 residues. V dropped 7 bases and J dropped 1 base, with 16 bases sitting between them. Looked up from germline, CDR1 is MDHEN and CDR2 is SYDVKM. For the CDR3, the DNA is TGTGCCAGCATACGTGACAAGAGGGGCCAAGAGACCCAGTACTTC. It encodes CASIRDKRGQETQYF.

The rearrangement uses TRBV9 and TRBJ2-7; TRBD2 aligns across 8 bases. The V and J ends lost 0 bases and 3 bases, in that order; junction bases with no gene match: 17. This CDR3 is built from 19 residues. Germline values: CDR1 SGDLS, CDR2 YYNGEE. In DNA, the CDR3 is TGTGCCAGCAGCGTAGCTGCTGAGTACCGGGGCGGGAGGTACTACGAGCAGTACTTC. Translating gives CASSVAAEYRGGRYYEQYF.

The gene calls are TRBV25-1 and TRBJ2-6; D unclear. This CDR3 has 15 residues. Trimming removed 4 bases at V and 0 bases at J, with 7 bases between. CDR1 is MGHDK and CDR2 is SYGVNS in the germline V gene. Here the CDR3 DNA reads TGTGCCAGCAGTGCGGGTTTCTCTGGGGCCAACGTCCTGACTTTC. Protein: CASSAGFSGANVLTF.

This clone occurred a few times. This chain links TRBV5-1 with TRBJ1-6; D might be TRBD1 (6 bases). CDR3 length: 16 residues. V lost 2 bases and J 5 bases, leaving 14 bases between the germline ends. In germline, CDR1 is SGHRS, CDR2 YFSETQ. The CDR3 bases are TGCGCCAGCAGCTTCTACGGGACACCTAATAATTCACCCCTCCACTTT. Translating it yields CASSFYGTPNNSPLHF.

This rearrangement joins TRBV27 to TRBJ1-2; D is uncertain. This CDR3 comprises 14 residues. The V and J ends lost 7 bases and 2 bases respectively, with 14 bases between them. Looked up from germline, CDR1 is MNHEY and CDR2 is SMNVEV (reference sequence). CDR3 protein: CASKLGGMNYGYTF. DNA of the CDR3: TGTGCCAGCAAACTGGGAGGGATGAACTATGGCTACACCTTC.

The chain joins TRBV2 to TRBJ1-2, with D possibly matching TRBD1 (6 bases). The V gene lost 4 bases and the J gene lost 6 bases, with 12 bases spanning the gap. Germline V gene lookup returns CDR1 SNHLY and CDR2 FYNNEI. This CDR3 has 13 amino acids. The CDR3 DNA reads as TGTGCCAGCAGTGGAACAGGGCTCCATGGCTACACCTTC. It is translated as CASSGTGLHGYTF.

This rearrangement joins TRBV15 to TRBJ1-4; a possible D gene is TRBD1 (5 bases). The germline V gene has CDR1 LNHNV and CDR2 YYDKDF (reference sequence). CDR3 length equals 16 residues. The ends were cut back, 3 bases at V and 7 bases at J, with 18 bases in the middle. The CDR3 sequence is CATSRYGTSTGEKLFF. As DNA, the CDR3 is TGTGCCACCAGCAGGTACGGGACCTCGACGGGTGAAAAACTGTTTTTT.

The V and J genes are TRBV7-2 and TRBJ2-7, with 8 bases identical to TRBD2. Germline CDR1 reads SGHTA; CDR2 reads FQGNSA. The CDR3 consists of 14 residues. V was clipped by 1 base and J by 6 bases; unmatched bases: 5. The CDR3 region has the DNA TGTGCCAGCAGCTTAGTTGCGGGAGGCTCCGAGCAGTACTTC. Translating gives CASSLVAGGSEQYF.

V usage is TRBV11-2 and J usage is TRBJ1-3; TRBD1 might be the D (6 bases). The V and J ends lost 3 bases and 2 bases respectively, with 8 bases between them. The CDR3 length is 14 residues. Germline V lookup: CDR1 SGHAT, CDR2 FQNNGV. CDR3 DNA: TGTGCCAGCAGCTTCTCAGGGGCTGGAAACACCATATATTTT. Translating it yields CASSFSGAGNTIYF.

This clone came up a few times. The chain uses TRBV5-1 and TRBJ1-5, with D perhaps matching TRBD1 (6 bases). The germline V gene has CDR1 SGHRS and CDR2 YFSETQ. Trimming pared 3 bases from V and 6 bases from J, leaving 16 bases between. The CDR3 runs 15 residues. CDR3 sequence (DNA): TGCGCCAGCAGCTCAGGAACAGGGCATAGTCAGCCCCAGCATTTT. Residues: CASSSGTGHSQPQHF.

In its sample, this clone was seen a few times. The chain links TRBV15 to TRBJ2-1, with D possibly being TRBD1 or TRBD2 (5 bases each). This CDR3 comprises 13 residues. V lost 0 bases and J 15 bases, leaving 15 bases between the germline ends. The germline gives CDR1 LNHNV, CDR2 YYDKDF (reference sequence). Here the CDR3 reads CATSRDRVGTGFF. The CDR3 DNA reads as TGTGCCACCAGCAGAGATAGGGTGGGGACGGGGTTCTTC. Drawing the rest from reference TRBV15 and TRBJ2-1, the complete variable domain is DAMVIQNPRYQVTQFGKPVTLSCSQTLNHNVMYWYQQKSSQAPKLLFHYYDKDFNNEADTPDNFQSRRPNTSFCFLDIRSPGLGDTAMYLCATSRDRVGTGFFGPGTRLTVL.

The CDR3: CASSLTGQVSYNEQFF. In nucleotides, the CDR3 is TGCGCCAGCAGCCTAACGGGACAGGTCTCCTACAATGAGCAGTTCTTC. This sequence joins TRBV5-1 and TRBJ2-1; 8 nucleotides align to TRBD1. The CDR3 spans 16 residues. The germline V gene has CDR1 SGHRS and CDR2 YFSETQ. Germline trimming cut 4 bases from V and 0 bases from J; bases unmatched to any gene: 6.

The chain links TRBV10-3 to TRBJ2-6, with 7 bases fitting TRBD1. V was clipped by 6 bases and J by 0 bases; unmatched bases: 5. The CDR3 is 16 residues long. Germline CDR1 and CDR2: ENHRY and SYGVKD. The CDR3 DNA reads TGTGCCATCAGGGGACAGCTTAGCTCTGGGGCCAACGTCCTGACTTTC. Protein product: CAIRGQLSSGANVLTF.

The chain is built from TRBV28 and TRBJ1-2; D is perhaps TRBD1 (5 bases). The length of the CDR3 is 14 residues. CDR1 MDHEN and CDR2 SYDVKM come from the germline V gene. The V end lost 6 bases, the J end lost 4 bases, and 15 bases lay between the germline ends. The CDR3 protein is CASSPGPLSYGYTF. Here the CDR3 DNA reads TGTGCCAGCAGCCCGGGACCATTGAGCTATGGCTACACCTTC.

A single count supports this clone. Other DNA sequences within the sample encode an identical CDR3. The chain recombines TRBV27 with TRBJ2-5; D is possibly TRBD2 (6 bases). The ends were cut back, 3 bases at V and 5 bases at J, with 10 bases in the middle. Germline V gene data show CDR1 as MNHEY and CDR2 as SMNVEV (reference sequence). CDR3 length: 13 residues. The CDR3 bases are TGTGCCAGCAGTTTGGGGGGTGGGGAGACCCAGTACTTC. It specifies CASSLGGGETQYF.

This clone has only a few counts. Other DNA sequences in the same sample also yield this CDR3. The CDR3, as DNA: TGCGCCAGCAGCGCCGGACAGGCTAGCTACGAGCAGTACTTC. This gives the protein CASSAGQASYEQYF. The rearrangement links TRBV5-1 to TRBJ2-7; 7 nucleotides align to TRBD1. There are 14 residues in the CDR3. Germline loops: CDR1 SGHRS, CDR2 YFSETQ. V dropped 4 bases and J dropped 3; count of bases not matched to a gene: 7.

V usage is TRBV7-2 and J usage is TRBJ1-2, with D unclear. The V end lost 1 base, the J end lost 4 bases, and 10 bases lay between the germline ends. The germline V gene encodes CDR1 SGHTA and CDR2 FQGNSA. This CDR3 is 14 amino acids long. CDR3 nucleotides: TGTGCCAGCAGCTTAGGGGAGGGTTTCTATGGCTACACCTTC. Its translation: CASSLGEGFYGYTF.

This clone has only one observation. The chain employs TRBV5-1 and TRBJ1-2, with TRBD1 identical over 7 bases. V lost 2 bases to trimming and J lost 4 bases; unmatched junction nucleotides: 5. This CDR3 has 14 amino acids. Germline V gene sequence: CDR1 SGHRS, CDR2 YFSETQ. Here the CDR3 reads CASSLAGTAYGYTF. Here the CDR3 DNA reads TGCGCCAGCAGCTTAGCGGGGACAGCCTATGGCTACACCTTC.

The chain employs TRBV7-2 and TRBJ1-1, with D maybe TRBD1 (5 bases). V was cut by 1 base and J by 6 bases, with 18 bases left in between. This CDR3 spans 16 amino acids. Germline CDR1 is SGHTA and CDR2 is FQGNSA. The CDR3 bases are TGTGCCAGCAGCTTAGATTTCGGGGCGGTAGGGGCTGAAGCTTTCTTT. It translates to CASSLDFGAVGAEAFF.

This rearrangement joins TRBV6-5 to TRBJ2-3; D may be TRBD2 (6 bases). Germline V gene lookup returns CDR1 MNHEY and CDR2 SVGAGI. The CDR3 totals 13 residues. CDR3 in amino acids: CASAGRDTDTQYF. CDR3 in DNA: TGTGCTTCAGCAGGGCGGGACACAGATACGCAGTATTTT.

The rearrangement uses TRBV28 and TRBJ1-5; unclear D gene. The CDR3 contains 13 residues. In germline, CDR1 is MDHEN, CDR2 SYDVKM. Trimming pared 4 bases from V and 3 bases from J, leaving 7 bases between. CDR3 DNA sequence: TGTGCCAGCAGTTCCTCCCTCAATCAGCCCCAGCATTTT. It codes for CASSSSLNQPQHF.